This TCR beta chain was recovered during a study of monozygotic twins with inflammatory bowel disease (dated by TCRdb to between 2019 and 2020). Regarding the research as a whole: In total, about 30 monozygotic twin pairs made up the full study: 19 Danish pairs, all IBD-discordant, plus nine German pairs, of which four were IBD-concordant and five were IBD-discordant. Disease-associated traits were sought mainly through comparisons between IBD patients and their genetically identical healthy co-twins within discordant pairs. Each individual had, on average, about 151 000 unique TCRalpha sequences and 181 000 unique TCRbeta sequences available for analysis. Here is what the overall study found, with its caveats: Compared with healthy twins, IBD patients had fewer clonotypes in common with other individuals, a difference most pronounced in patients showing signs of disease activity. The analysis was unable to tell different T cell subtypes apart. No single strong signal or clonotype linked to IBD turned up in the results, so the idea that one exists was not supported. Differing immunosuppressive treatments among patients may have added background noise and inter-individual variability to the repertoires. IBD patients had lower TCRbeta repertoire diversity, measured by the inverse Simpson index, than their healthy co-twins. Concordant and discordant twins showed no difference in repertoire similarity, possibly because of limited statistical power.

About this clonotype: Its antigen is not yet known.

There are 14 amino acids in the CDR3, from cysteine to phenylalanine inclusive. DNA is not on record. From the germline V gene, CDR1 is SGHDT and CDR2 is YYEEEE. Library construction relied on 5' RACE. Preparation of each TCR library used approximately 4,000 ng of total RNA. cDNA was synthesized with SMARTScribe reverse transcriptase in eight separate reactions per sample. During cDNA synthesis, template switching introduced unique molecular identifiers that contained a 6-nucleotide sample barcode. Two nested PCRs of approximately 16 and 10 cycles amplified the TCRalpha and TCRbeta cDNA, and bead purification followed each PCR. Before amplification, cDNA was treated with uracil DNA-glycosylase and purified using the QIAquick PCR purification kit. The second PCR added Illumina TruSeq-compatible adapters along with sample-specific barcodes. Library quality and concentration were checked on TapeStation and Qubit, and libraries were pooled at roughly 5 ng each. Sequencing of the pooled libraries was done on an Illumina HiSeq2500 single-index Rapid Run using custom sequencing primers and 2 x 100 bp reads. The authors' analysis ran thus. PCR and sequencing errors were corrected by UMI-based consensus assembly using MiGEC version 1.2.6. V(D)J alignment, clonotype assembly and CDR3 extraction were performed with MiXCR version 2.1.1. Gene usage, clonotype sharing and MAIT/NKT TCR abundance were normalised by analysing the top 1000, 10 000 and 20 000 clonotypes per sample. After downsampling to 27 000 UMIs, diversity was calculated as the inverse Simpson index using the vegan R package. Paired Mann-Whitney U tests were applied to discordant twin pairs, and Benjamini-Hochberg correction was used for multiple testing. Through TCRdb reprocessing, the reads give one entry per CDR3 protein sequence; DNA is omitted. It is TCRdb's table, rather than the study itself, that gives the V and J calls and clone size. The sample's records list some 400,000 distinct CDR3 sequences. Clones ranked in the top ten supply around 2.4% of the sample.

From each donor, a roughly 2.7 ml peripheral blood sample was collected into PAXgene tubes and kept at -80 degrees C. Without T cell sorting, total RNA was isolated from whole blood using the PAXgene blood miRNA kit on an automated QIAcube. Deep TCRalpha and TCRbeta repertoire profiling with unique molecular barcoding was performed on peripheral blood of monozygotic twin pairs concordant or discordant for inflammatory bowel disease. Smoking habits were recorded for all twin pairs, with individuals classified as current, former or never smokers. The sequenced sample was blood. The receptor comes from a human donor with ulcerative colitis or Crohn's disease, or a healthy co-twin of an affected twin (not recorded which). This chain joins TRBV5-6 to TRBJ1-5. The CDR3 region has the sequence CASSLGHANQPQHF.